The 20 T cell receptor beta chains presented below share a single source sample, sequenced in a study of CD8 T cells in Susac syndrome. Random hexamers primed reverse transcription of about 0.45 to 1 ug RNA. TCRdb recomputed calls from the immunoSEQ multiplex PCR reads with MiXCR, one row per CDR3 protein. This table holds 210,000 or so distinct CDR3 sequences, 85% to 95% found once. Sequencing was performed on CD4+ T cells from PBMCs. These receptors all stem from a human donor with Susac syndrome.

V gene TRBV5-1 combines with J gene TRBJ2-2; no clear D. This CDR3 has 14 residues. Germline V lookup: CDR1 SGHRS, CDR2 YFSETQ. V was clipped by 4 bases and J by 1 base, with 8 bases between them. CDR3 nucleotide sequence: TGCGCCAGCAGCCCCGAACTGAACACCGGGGAGCTGTTTTTT. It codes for CASSPELNTGELFF.

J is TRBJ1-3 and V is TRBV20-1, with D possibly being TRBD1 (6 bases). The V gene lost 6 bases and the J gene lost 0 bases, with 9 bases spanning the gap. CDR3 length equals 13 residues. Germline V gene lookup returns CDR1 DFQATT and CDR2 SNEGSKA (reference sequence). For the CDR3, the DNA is TGCAGTGCGTCCAGGGGCTCTGGAAACACCATATATTTT. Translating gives CSASRGSGNTIYF.

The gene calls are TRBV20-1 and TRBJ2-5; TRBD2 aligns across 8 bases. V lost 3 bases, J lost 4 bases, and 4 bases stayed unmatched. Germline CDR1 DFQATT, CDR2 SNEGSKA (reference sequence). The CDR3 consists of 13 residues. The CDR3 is CSASGGASETQYF. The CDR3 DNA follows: TGCAGTGCTAGCGGGGGGGCCTCAGAGACCCAGTACTTC.

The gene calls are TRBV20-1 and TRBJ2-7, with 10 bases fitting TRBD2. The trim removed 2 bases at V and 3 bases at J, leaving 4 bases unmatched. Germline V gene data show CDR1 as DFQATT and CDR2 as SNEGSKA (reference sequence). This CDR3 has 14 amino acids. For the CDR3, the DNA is TGCAGTGCTAGACTAGCGGGGGAGTTCTACGAGCAGTACTTC. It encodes CSARLAGEFYEQYF.

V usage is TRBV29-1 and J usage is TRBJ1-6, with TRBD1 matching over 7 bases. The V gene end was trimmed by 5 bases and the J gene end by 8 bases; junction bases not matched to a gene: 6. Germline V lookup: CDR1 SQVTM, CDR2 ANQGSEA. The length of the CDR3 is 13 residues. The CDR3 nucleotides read TGCAGCGTTTACCCAGGGGGAGATTCACCCCTCCACTTT. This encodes CSVYPGGDSPLHF.

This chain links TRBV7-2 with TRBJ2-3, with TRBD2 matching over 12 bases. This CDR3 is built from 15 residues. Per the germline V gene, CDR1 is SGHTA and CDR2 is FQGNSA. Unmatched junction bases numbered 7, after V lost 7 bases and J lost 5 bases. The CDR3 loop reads CASTLAGGFRDTQYF. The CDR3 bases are TGTGCCAGCACCCTAGCGGGGGGGTTCAGAGATACGCAGTATTTT.

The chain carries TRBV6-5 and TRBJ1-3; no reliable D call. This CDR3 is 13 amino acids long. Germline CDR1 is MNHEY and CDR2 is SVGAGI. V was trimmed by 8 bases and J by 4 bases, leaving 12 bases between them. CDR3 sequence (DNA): TGTGCCAGCGGGTCCGGCCTCGGAAACACCATATATTTT. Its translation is CASGSGLGNTIYF.

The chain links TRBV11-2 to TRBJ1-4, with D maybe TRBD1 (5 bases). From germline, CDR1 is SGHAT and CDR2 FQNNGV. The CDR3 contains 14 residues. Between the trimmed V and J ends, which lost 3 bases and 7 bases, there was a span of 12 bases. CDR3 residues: CASSFRGIGEKLFF. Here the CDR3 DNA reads TGTGCCAGCAGCTTTCGGGGCATCGGTGAAAAACTGTTTTTT.

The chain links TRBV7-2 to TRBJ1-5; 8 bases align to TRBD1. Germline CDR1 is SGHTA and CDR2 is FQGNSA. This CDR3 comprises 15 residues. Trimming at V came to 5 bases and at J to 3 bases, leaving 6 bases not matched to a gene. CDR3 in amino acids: CASSEGQVVNQPQHF. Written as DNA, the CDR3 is TGTGCCAGCAGCGAGGGACAGGTGGTCAATCAGCCCCAGCATTTT.

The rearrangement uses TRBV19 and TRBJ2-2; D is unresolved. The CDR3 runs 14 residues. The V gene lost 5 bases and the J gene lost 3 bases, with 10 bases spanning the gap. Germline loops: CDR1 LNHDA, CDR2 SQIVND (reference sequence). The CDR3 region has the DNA TGTGCCAGTAGTCCAAACCGGGACACCGGGGAGCTGTTTTTT. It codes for CASSPNRDTGELFF.

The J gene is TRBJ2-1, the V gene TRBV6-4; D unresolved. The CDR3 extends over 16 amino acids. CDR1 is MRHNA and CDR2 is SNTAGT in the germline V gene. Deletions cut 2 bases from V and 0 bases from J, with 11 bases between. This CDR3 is CASSDTPGHSYNEQFF. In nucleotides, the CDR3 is TGTGCCAGCAGTGACACCCCTGGGCACTCCTACAATGAGCAGTTCTTC.

DNA for the CDR3: TGCAGTGCTAGAGTTGGGACAGGGTATAATTCACCCCTCCACTTT. This translates into CSARVGTGYNSPLHF. The chain employs TRBV20-1 and TRBJ1-6; 9 bases map to TRBD1. Germline V gives CDR1 DFQATT, CDR2 SNEGSKA (reference sequence). The junction had 2 bases not matched to a gene; V was cut back by 1 base and J by 4 bases. CDR3 length equals 15 residues.

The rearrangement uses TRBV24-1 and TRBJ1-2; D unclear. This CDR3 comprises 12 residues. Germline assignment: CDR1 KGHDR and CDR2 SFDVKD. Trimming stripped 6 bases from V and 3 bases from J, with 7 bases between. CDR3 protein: CATSRTDYGYTF. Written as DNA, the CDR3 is TGTGCCACCAGTCGAACGGACTATGGCTACACCTTC.

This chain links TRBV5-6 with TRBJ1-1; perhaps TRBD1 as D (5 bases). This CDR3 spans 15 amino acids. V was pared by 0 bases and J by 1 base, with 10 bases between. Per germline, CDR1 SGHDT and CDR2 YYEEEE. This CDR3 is CASSLVPGGNTEAFF. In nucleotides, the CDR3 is TGTGCCAGCAGCTTGGTCCCGGGGGGGAACACTGAAGCTTTCTTT.

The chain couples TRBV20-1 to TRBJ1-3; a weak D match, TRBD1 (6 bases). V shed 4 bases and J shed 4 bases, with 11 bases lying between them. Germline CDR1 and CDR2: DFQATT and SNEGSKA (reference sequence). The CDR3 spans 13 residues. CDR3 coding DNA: TGCAGTGCTAAGGGGGAAGCCGGAAACACCATATATTTT. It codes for CSAKGEAGNTIYF.

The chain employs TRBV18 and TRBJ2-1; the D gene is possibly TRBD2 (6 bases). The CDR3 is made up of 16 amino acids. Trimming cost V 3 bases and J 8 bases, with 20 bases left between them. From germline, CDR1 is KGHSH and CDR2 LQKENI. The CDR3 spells CASSPARAGPGDEQFF. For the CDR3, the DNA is TGTGCCAGCTCACCGGCCCGGGCGGGGCCCGGGGATGAGCAGTTCTTC.

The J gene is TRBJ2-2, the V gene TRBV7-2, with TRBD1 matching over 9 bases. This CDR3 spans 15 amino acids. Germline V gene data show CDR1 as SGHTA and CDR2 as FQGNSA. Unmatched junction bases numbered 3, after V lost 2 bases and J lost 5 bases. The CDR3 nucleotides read TGTGCCAGCAGCTTACTCGGACAGGGGACCGGGGAGCTGTTTTTT. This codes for CASSLLGQGTGELFF. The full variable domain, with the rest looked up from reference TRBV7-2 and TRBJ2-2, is GAGVSQSPSNKVTEKGKDVELRCDPISGHTALYWYRQSLGQGLEFLIYFQGNSAPDKSGLPSDRFSAERTGGSVSTLTIQRTQQEDSAVYLCASSLLGQGTGELFFGEGSRLTVL.

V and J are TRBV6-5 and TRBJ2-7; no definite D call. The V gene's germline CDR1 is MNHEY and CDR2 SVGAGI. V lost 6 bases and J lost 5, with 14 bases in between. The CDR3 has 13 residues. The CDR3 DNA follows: TGTGCCAGCAGGCGCCACGCGTCGGACGAGCAGTACTTC. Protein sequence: CASRRHASDEQYF.

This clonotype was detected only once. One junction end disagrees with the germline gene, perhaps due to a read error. CDR3 sequence reads: CASSGTSGGQSIF. The CDR3 DNA reads TGTGCCAGCAGTGGGACTAGCGGGGGGCAATCGATCTTC. The genes are TRBV12-3 or TRBV12-4 and TRBJ2-1; TRBD2 matches 15 bases. The CDR3 length is 13 residues.

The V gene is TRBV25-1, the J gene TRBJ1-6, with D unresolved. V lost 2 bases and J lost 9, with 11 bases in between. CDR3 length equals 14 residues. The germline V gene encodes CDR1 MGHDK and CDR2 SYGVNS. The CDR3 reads CASSEPRSGSPLHF. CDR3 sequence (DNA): TGTGCCAGCAGTGAACCGCGATCGGGTTCACCCCTCCACTTT.